This entry lists 21 T cell receptor beta chains sequenced from one sample in a study of CD8 T cells in Susac syndrome. After extraction with the RNeasy kit, roughly 0.45 to 1 ug of the RNA was reverse transcribed using random hexamers. One entry per CDR3 protein results from TCRdb running MiXCR on the immunoSEQ multiplex PCR reads. The sample has about 210,000 distinct CDR3 sequences, approximately 95% seen once. The source material was CD4+ T cells from PBMCs. Receptors were obtained from a human donor with multiple sclerosis.

The chain recombines TRBV15 with TRBJ2-1; tentatively, D is TRBD1 (6 bases). Germline CDR1 is LNHNV and CDR2 is YYDKDF (reference sequence). CDR3 length equals 13 residues. V gave up 2 bases and J gave up 6 bases, with 8 bases separating them. The CDR3 DNA reads TGTGCCACCAGCAGATTACAGGGCAATGAGCAGTTCTTC. Protein product: CATSRLQGNEQFF. Drawing the rest from reference TRBV15 and TRBJ2-1, the complete variable domain is DAMVIQNPRYQVTQFGKPVTLSCSQTLNHNVMYWYQQKSSQAPKLLFHYYDKDFNNEADTPDNFQSRRPNTSFCFLDIRSPGLGDTAMYLCATSRLQGNEQFFGPGTRLTVL.

V and J are TRBV9 and TRBJ2-3; no reliable D call. Germline V gene sequence: CDR1 SGDLS, CDR2 YYNGEE. Trimming left V 0 bases short and J 2 bases short, with 10 bases between. CDR3 length equals 15 residues. The CDR3 sequence: CASSVGVVITDTQYF. The CDR3 DNA is TGTGCCAGCAGCGTAGGGGTAGTTATCACAGATACGCAGTATTTT. Supplemented by reference TRBV9 and TRBJ2-3, the full variable domain reads DSGVTQTPKHLITATGQRVTLRCSPRSGDLSVYWYQQSLDQGLQFLIQYYNGEERAKGNILERFSAQQFPDLHSELNLSSLELGDSALYFCASSVGVVITDTQYFGPGTRLTVL.

V is TRBV13 and J is TRBJ2-1; no clear D gene. Germline CDR1 is PRHDT and CDR2 is FYEKMQ (reference sequence). This CDR3 spans 13 amino acids. V was pared by 0 bases and J by 6 bases, with 6 bases between. CDR3 residues: CASSLGRSNEQFF. The CDR3 coding sequence is TGTGCCAGCAGCTTAGGTCGTAGCAATGAGCAGTTCTTC.

This chain links TRBV20-1 with TRBJ2-5, with D unresolved. The V gene lost 3 bases and the J gene lost 5 bases, with 19 bases spanning the gap. Germline V CDR1 and CDR2: DFQATT, SNEGSKA (reference sequence). There are 15 residues in the CDR3. This CDR3 reads CSASPLSESWETQYF. CDR3 nucleotides: TGCAGTGCTAGTCCCCTGTCGGAATCGTGGGAGACCCAGTACTTC.

This chain uses TRBV15 with TRBJ1-2; a weak D match, TRBD1 (5 bases). Germline values: CDR1 LNHNV, CDR2 YYDKDF (reference sequence). V was shortened by 0 bases and J by 0 bases, with 8 bases between the two germline ends. The CDR3 contains 15 residues. The CDR3 reads CATSRDPGTNYGYTF. The CDR3 DNA is TGTGCCACCAGCAGAGATCCAGGGACTAACTATGGCTACACCTTC.

The chain uses TRBV7-6 and TRBJ2-1; the match to TRBD2 covers 10 bases. Germline V gene lookup returns CDR1 SGHVS and CDR2 FNYEAQ. The V and J ends lost 5 bases and 10 bases, in that order; junction bases with no gene match: 11. This CDR3 comprises 15 residues. The CDR3 DNA is TGTGCCAGCAGCGCGACCGGGACTAGCGCAGGGGAGCAGTTCTTC. This gives the protein CASSATGTSAGEQFF.

This chain connects TRBV12-3 or TRBV12-4 to TRBJ2-7; 10 nucleotides match TRBD2. The V gene end was trimmed by 7 bases and the J gene end by 4 bases; junction bases not matched to a gene: 10. This CDR3 has 15 amino acids. The CDR3 reads CASTPTGTSVYEQYF. The CDR3 bases are TGTGCCAGCACCCCGACCGGGACTAGCGTTTACGAGCAGTACTTC.

The chain is built from TRBV3-1 and TRBJ1-1; D call uncertain. This CDR3 spans 15 amino acids. The germline V gene encodes CDR1 LGHDT and CDR2 YNNKEL (reference sequence). Trimming shortened V by 4 bases and J by 8 bases, and 20 bases separated the two germline ends. The CDR3 reads CASSPDELGELEAFF. Written as DNA, the CDR3 is TGTGCCAGCAGCCCCGATGAATTGGGCGAGCTAGAAGCTTTCTTT.

This chain links TRBV23-1 with TRBJ1-5; no clear D. TRBV23-1 carries the ORF label, with uncertain function. CDR3 length equals 16 residues. Trimming stripped 4 bases from V and 1 base from J, with 14 bases between. The CDR3 sequence is CASSPRTRQSNQPQHF. The CDR3 nucleotides read TGCGCCAGCAGTCCGAGGACGAGGCAGAGCAATCAGCCCCAGCATTTT.

The chain uses TRBV12-3 or TRBV12-4 and TRBJ1-2, with TRBD1 matching 9 bases. The CDR3 loop spans 18 amino acids. The J segment lost 4 bases and the V segment lost 6 bases, leaving 18 bases of the junction unmatched. CDR3 in amino acids: CASSKKGTGTILGYGYTF. The CDR3 nucleotides read TGTGCCAGCAGCAAAAAAGGGACAGGGACGATTTTGGGCTATGGCTACACCTTC.

The chain joins TRBV20-1 to TRBJ1-1; D is possibly TRBD1 (5 bases). The CDR3 has 12 amino acids. Germline V gene sequence: CDR1 DFQATT, CDR2 SNEGSKA (reference sequence). V dropped 3 bases and J dropped 7 bases, with 12 bases sitting between them. CDR3 nucleotides: TGCAGTGCTAGTGGGACGGTCTTTGAAGCTTTCTTT. This translates into CSASGTVFEAFF.

The V call is TRBV15, the J call TRBJ1-1; D unclear. V was shortened by 0 bases and J by 7 bases, with 6 bases between the two germline ends. The germline gives CDR1 LNHNV, CDR2 YYDKDF (reference sequence). The CDR3 is made up of 12 amino acids. CDR3 amino acids: CATSRDGLEAFF. In DNA form, the CDR3 reads TGTGCCACCAGCAGAGATGGGCTTGAAGCTTTCTTT.

The chain employs TRBV28 and TRBJ2-1, with unresolved D. CDR3 length: 16 residues. The germline V and J ends were trimmed by 1 base and 0 bases, with 10 bases remaining between them. Per germline, CDR1 MDHEN and CDR2 SYDVKM. In DNA form, the CDR3 reads TGTGCCAGCAGTTTATTGGGCCTTAGCTCCTACAATGAGCAGTTCTTC. It encodes CASSLLGLSSYNEQFF.

The chain recombines TRBV12-3 or TRBV12-4 with TRBJ1-1, with D unclear. Trimming stripped 3 bases from V and 1 base from J, with 6 bases between. This CDR3 is built from 13 residues. CDR3 in amino acids: CASSFQTNTEAFF. The CDR3 coding sequence is TGTGCCAGCAGTTTCCAGACGAACACTGAAGCTTTCTTT.

This clonotype was detected only once. The rearrangement links TRBV20-1 to TRBJ2-7; D is possibly TRBD1 (5 bases). The CDR3 extends over 12 amino acids. Trimming stripped 4 bases from V and 5 bases from J, with 12 bases between. Germline V CDR1 and CDR2: DFQATT, SNEGSKA (reference sequence). The DNA of the CDR3 is TGCAGTGCTATGCTTCAGGGCAACGAGCAGTACTTC. This gives the protein CSAMLQGNEQYF.

The V call is TRBV4-1, the J call TRBJ2-7; 7 nucleotides match TRBD2. Germline V CDR1 and CDR2: MGHRA, YSYEKL. There are 16 residues in the CDR3. The junction had 5 bases not matched to a gene; V was cut back by 0 bases and J by 0 bases. CDR3 protein: CASSQDGRGSSYEQYF. The CDR3, as DNA: TGCGCCAGCAGCCAAGATGGGCGCGGGAGCTCCTACGAGCAGTACTTC.

This chain links TRBV29-1 with TRBJ1-1, with D tentatively TRBD1 (5 bases). This CDR3 spans 11 amino acids. Trimming removed 6 bases at V and 10 bases at J, with 15 bases between. Germline V gene lookup returns CDR1 SQVTM and CDR2 ANQGSEA. CDR3 sequence: CSVHRGAGAFF. The CDR3 bases are TGCAGCGTGCACCGCGGGGCGGGAGCTTTCTTT.

The chain combines TRBV12-3 or TRBV12-4 with TRBJ2-3; 7 bases line up with TRBD2. Losses at the gene ends were 3 bases for V and 1 base for J; bases not matched to a gene: 7. The CDR3 is 16 residues long. The CDR3 bases are TGTGCCAGCAGTTTGCGGTCGGGGGGTCGCACAGATACGCAGTATTTT. It translates to CASSLRSGGRTDTQYF.

This chain joins TRBV12-3 or TRBV12-4 and TRBJ2-2; D not resolved. The V end lost 6 bases, the J end lost 6 bases, and 11 bases lay between the germline ends. The CDR3 spans 13 residues. CDR3: CASSQSRAGELFF. Here the CDR3 DNA reads TGTGCCAGCAGCCAGTCACGCGCCGGGGAGCTGTTTTTT.

The chain combines TRBV7-9 with TRBJ2-1; no reliable D call. The CDR3 runs to 12 residues. Germline values: CDR1 SEHNR, CDR2 FQNEAQ (reference sequence). V was shortened by 4 bases and J by 8 bases, with 9 bases between the two germline ends. Written as DNA, the CDR3 is TGTGCCAGCAGCTCTCCTAGGGATGAGCAGTTCTTC. Amino acids: CASSSPRDEQFF.

The chain joins TRBV25-1 to TRBJ1-2; the D is unclear. There are 18 residues in the CDR3. From germline, CDR1 is MGHDK and CDR2 SYGVNS. V was clipped by 1 base and J by 4 bases, with 22 bases between them. Written as DNA, the CDR3 is TGTGCCAGCAGTGAATCCACCCTAAGACACCGGCTGGGCTATGGCTACACCTTC. Translation gives CASSESTLRHRLGYGYTF.